Following are 10 T cell receptor beta chains from one sample sequenced in a study of identical twins listed by TCRdb under 2016. Library preparation used 5' RACE. The listed sequencing device is Illumina HiSeq 2000. The public reads were reanalyzed by TCRdb: fastp trimming at Q25, MiXCR alignment, in-frame beta chains only. Rows matching on CDR3 protein sequence are summarized as one entry with the most common DNA and genes. Counted in this sample were around 570,000 distinct CDR3 sequences; around a tenth of them appeared once. Around 3% of the sample is held by the ten biggest clonotypes. The same data also contributed to another study, on yellow fever vaccine responses in identical twins.

Sequencing was carried out using PBMCs. The receptor source for this set is a woman aged 18-29 years in good health.

Ten or more counts support this clonotype. This chain connects TRBV7-2 to TRBJ2-2, with D unresolved. V dropped 2 bases and J dropped 7 bases, with 8 bases sitting between them. The CDR3 runs to 13 residues. Per the germline V gene, CDR1 is SGHTA and CDR2 is FQGNSA. DNA for the CDR3: TGTGCCAGCAGCTTATTCGACCGCGGGGAGCTGTTTTTT. Protein product: CASSLFDRGELFF.

In this sample, this clonotype turned up many times. The chain carries TRBV7-9 and TRBJ2-7, with a tentative D call TRBD1 (6 bases). CDR1 is SEHNR, CDR2 FQNEAQ, per germline (reference sequence). Trimming pared 9 bases from V and 5 bases from J, leaving 17 bases between. The CDR3 consists of 13 residues. The DNA of the CDR3 is TGTGCCAGTATGGAAACAGGGTTGGACGAGCAGTACTTC. Protein: CASMETGLDEQYF.

This clonotype was counted a few times. V gene TRBV2 combines with J gene TRBJ2-1; D tentatively fits TRBD1 or TRBD2 (8 bases each). Germline loops: CDR1 SNHLY, CDR2 FYNNEI. V dropped 7 bases and J dropped 5 bases, with 33 bases sitting between them. The CDR3 extends over 20 amino acids. The CDR3 reads CASTKNLGQAPRGVNNEQFF. CDR3 nucleotides: TGTGCCAGCACGAAAAACCTGGGACAGGCACCGCGGGGGGTAAACAATGAGCAGTTCTTC. The full variable domain, rest sourced from reference TRBV2 and TRBJ2-1, is EPEVTQTPSHQVTQMGQEVILRCVPISNHLYFYWYRQILGQKVEFLVSFYNNEISEKSEIFDDQFSVERPDGSNFTLKIRSTKLEDSAMYFCASTKNLGQAPRGVNNEQFFGPGTRLTVL.

This clonotype was counted between two and nine times. V gene TRBV30 combines with J gene TRBJ2-1; 8 positions match TRBD2. Trimming at V came to 5 bases and at J to 9 bases, leaving 15 bases not matched to a gene. In germline, CDR1 is GTSNPN, CDR2 SVGIG (reference sequence). The CDR3 length is 15 residues. CDR3 amino acids: CAWDIRGGLGSEQFF. In nucleotides, the CDR3 is TGTGCCTGGGATATTCGTGGGGGACTAGGGAGTGAGCAGTTCTTC.

This rearrangement joins TRBV14 to TRBJ2-1, with TRBD2 identical over 15 bases. Germline trimming cut 5 bases from V and 0 bases from J; bases unmatched to any gene: 5. Germline V gene data show CDR1 as SGHDN and CDR2 as FVKESK. This CDR3 comprises 18 residues. This CDR3 is CASSGLAGGPSSYNEQFF. For the CDR3, the DNA is TGTGCCAGCAGCGGACTAGCGGGAGGGCCCAGCTCCTACAATGAGCAGTTCTTC.

This clonotype was seen more than once but under ten times. The chain has TRBV6-1 and TRBJ2-1, with 10 bases matching TRBD2. Trimming took 6 bases from V and 6 from J; bases not matched to a gene: 11. The CDR3 runs to 16 residues. Germline V lookup: CDR1 MNHNS, CDR2 SASEGT. This chain's CDR3 is CASSLKGAGGSNEQFF. The CDR3 nucleotides read TGTGCCAGCAGCCTTAAAGGAGCGGGAGGGTCCAATGAGCAGTTCTTC.

This clonotype was seen at least ten times. The chain recombines TRBV21-1 with TRBJ2-1; no check of the table's D call, TRBD1, against the DNA was made. TRBV21-1 is marked as a pseudogene. The CDR3 is made up of 16 amino acids. CDR3 DNA: TGTGCCAGCAGCAAAGAGGCGGGACAGGGGAAGAGTGAGCAGTTCTTC. Translation gives CASSKEAGQGKSEQFF.

The CDR3 coding sequence is TGTGCCAGTAACCCTGATTGGGGGTACAATGAGCAGTTCTTC. Protein: CASNPDWGYNEQFF. The V gene is TRBV19, the J gene TRBJ2-1; D possibly matches TRBD1 or TRBD2 (5 bases each). The CDR3 is made up of 14 amino acids. V was trimmed by 7 bases and J by 4 bases, leaving 14 bases between them. Germline CDR1 is LNHDA and CDR2 is SQIVND (reference sequence).

The table lists this clonotype with a few counts. The chain has TRBV3-1 and TRBJ2-4, with D perhaps matching TRBD2 (5 bases). Germline V CDR1 and CDR2: LGHDT, YNNKEL (reference sequence). The CDR3 extends over 18 amino acids. With 0 bases removed from V and 0 bases from J, the gap between germline ends came to 15 bases. The CDR3 nucleotides read TGTGCCAGCAGCCAAGACCTAAGCGGAACAATAGCCAAAAACATTCAGTACTTC. This encodes CASSQDLSGTIAKNIQYF.

This clonotype was detected many times. The chain recombines TRBV20-1 with TRBJ1-1; D perhaps matches TRBD1 (5 bases). Germline lookup yields CDR1 DFQATT and CDR2 SNEGSKA (reference sequence). The CDR3 length is 12 residues. Trimming pared 4 bases from V and 6 bases from J, leaving 12 bases between. CDR3: CSATPGVSEAFF. CDR3 nucleotides: TGCAGTGCTACACCGGGGGTCTCTGAAGCTTTCTTT.